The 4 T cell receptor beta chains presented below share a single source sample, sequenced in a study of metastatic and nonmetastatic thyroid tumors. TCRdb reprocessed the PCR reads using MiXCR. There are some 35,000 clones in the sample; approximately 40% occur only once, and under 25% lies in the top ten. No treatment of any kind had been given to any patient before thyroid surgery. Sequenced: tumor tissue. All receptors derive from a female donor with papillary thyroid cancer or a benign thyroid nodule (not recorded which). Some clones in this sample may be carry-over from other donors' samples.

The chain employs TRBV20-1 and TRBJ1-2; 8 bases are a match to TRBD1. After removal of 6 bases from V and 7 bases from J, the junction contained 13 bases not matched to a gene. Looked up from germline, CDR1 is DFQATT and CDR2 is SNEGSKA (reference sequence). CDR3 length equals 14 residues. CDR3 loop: CSASTGQGGGGYTF. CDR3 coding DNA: TGCAGTGCAAGCACCGGACAGGGAGGGGGTGGCTACACCTTC.

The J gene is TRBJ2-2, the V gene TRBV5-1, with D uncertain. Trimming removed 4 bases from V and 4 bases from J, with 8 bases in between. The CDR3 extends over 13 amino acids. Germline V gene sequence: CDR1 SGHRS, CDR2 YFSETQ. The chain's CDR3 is CASSAGPTGELFF. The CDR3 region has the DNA TGCGCCAGCAGCGCCGGCCCCACCGGGGAGCTGTTTTTT.

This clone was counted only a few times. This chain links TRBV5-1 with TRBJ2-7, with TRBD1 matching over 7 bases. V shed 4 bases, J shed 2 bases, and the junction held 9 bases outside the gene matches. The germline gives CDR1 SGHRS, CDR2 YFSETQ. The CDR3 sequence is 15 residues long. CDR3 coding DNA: TGCGCCAGCAGCACAGGGGACAGCGAAACCTACGAGCAGTACTTC. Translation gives CASSTGDSETYEQYF.

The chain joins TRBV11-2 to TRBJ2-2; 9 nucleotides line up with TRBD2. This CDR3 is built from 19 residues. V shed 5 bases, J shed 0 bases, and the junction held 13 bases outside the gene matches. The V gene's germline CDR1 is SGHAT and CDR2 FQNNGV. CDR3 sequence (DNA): TGTGCCAGCAGCCCGCCCCCGGCTAGCGGGGAAGCGAACACCGGGGAGCTGTTTTTT. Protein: CASSPPPASGEANTGELFF.